A single T cell receptor (beta chain) is shown here with its context. What it recognizes is unknown. The data derive from a study of CD8+ T cells in alopecia areata. As for the study in general: In an open-label trial, patients got 5 to 10 mg tofacitinib twice daily. The study's findings and limits: For lesional scalp, especially alopecia totalis/universalis, clonality was higher than in normal scalp. For patients receiving tofacitinib, scalp clonality and expanded CD8+ clones among the top 100 significantly decreased.

The treatment denotes: oral pan-JAK inhibitor, 5-10 mg twice daily. The sorting of PBMCs gave CD4+ and CD8+ T cells. This CDR3 comprises 14 residues. Germline V gives CDR1 SGHTA, CDR2 FQGNSA. Trimming left V 1 base short and J 4 bases short, with 10 bases between. Reverse transcription of extracted RNA yielded cDNA, which provided the sequencing template. Assay used: immunoSEQ multiplex PCR; TCRdb lists only in-frame clones, some missing. The sample contains about 120,000 clones, over 55% of which appear only once. The rearrangement uses TRBV7-2 and TRBJ2-5; no firm D call. The sequencing used CD4+ T cells sorted from blood, collected at week 4, from a patient treated with tofacitinib. The TCR comes from a human donor with alopecia areata. CDR3 sequence reads: CASSLGQSAETQYF. The DNA of the CDR3 is TGTGCCAGCAGCTTAGGCCAGTCAGCAGAGACCCAGTACTTC.